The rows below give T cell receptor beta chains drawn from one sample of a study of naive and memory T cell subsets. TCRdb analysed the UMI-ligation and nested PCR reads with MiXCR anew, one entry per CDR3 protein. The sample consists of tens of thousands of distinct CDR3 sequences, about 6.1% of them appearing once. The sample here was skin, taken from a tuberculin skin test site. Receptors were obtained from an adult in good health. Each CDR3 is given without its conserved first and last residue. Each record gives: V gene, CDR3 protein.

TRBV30 AWSTPGSWSQH
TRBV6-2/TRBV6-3 ASKASGYDEQF
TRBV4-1 ASSQERGTGANVLT
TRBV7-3 ASSLTQGPSYEQY
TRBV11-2 ASSFSGTSGDEQF
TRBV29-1 SVVGPWTDTQY
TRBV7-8 ASSFIAEPYNEQF
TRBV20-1 SAPRLAGGETADTQY
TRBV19 ASSIRDSSYNEQF
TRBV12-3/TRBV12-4 ASSPGTSEF
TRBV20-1 SAQSTPERGVNQPQH
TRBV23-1 ASSQGSITSDEQF
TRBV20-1 SAGSLAGAYNEQF
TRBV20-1 SARGGGFSNQPQH
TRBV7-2 ASSLTGKGTGELF